This T cell receptor beta chain was recorded in a study of T cells in Graves' hyperthyroidism and ophthalmopathy. Amplification of TCR beta CDR3 regions used RNA as the template. With the HTBI primer set, the TCR CDR3 went through a first round of RT-PCR. TCRdb recomputed calls from the multiplex PCR reads with MiXCR, one row per CDR3 protein. The sample yields a few hundred thousand distinct CDR3 sequences, over 15% seen once. The CDR3 length is 16 residues. J lost 0 bases, V lost 9 bases, and 6 bases had no gene match. CDR1 is ENHRY and CDR2 is SYGVKD in the germline V gene. Sequencing input: blood. The clonotype originates from a woman between 18 and 29 years old with Graves' hyperthyroidism. The chain employs TRBV10-3 and TRBJ2-6; 9 bases line up with TRBD1. The CDR3 DNA is TGTGCCATTACGCAGACAGGGGGCTCTGGGGCCAACGTCCTGACTTTC. Amino acid sequence: CAITQTGGSGANVLTF.